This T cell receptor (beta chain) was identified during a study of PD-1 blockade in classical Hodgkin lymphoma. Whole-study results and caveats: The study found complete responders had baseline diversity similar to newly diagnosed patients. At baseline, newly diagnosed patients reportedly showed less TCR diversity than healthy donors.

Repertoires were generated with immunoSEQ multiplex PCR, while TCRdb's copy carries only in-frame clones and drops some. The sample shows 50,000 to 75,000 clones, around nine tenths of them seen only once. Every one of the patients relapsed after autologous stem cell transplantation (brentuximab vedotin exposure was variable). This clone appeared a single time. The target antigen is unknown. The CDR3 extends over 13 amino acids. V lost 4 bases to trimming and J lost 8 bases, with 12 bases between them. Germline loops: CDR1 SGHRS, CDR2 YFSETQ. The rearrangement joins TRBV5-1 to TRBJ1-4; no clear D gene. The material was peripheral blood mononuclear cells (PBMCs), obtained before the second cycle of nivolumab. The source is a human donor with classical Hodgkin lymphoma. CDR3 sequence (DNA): TGCGCCAGCAGCCCCGGTCGAGCAGAAAAACTGTTTTTT. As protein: CASSPGRAEKLFF. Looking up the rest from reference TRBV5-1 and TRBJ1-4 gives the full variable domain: KAGVTQTPRYLIKTRGQQVTLSCSPISGHRSVSWYQQTPGQGLQFLFEYFSETQRNKGNFPGRFSGRQFSNSRSEMNVSTLELGDSALYLCASSPGRAEKLFFGSGTQLSVL.